This T cell receptor beta chain was profiled in a study of shared clonotypes between healthy human individuals. The V gene's germline CDR1 is SGHNT and CDR2 YYREEE (reference sequence). The CDR3 spans 16 residues. The V gene end was trimmed by 5 bases and the J gene end by 6 bases; junction bases not matched to a gene: 7. Repertoires were generated with immunoSEQ multiplex PCR, while TCRdb's copy carries only in-frame clones and drops some. This table holds over 2 million clones, 85% to 95% found once. The J gene is TRBJ2-1, the V gene TRBV5-4; 14 bases are a match to TRBD2. This receptor was identified in a young man in good health. Sequencing was performed on naive CD4+ T cells sorted from blood. As to subset: CD45RA+ positively selected. The CDR3: CASSGTSGRRINEQFF. CDR3 DNA sequence: TGTGCCAGCAGTGGGACTAGCGGGAGAAGAATCAATGAGCAGTTCTTC.